This T cell receptor beta chain was observed in a study of T cell responses to AZD1222 COVID-19 vaccine. Study results and limitations: Donors in the cohort were predominantly white British and more often female, and clonal diversity was possibly underestimated. The study found vaccine-associated CD4 TCRs spanning spike, dominant at 160-218 and 743-854. Two AZD1222 administrations were followed by greater Spike-specific TCR breadth and depth.

Losses at the gene ends were 9 bases for V and 8 bases for J; bases not matched to a gene: 12. The CDR3 has 14 residues. CDR1 and CDR2 (germline): LNHNV, YYDKDF (reference sequence). Generated by immunoSEQ multiplex PCR, the TCRdb table keeps only in-frame clones and is missing some. The table has about 200,000 clones, approximately 94% seen once; the top ten hold approximately 1.5%. This clone was observed a few times. Its antigen is as yet unknown. The source of this sequence is an adult who received the MenACWY meningococcal vaccine as a control. Source: peripheral blood, taken 28 days after the second dose of the MenACWY control vaccine. This rearrangement joins TRBV15 to TRBJ1-4; 7 bases agree with TRBD1. CDR3 coding DNA: TGTGCCACGCCAAACGGGGACAGATGCGAAAAACTGTTTTTT. This encodes CATPNGDRCEKLFF.